Listed below are T cell receptor beta chains from one sample, sequenced in a study of cytomegalovirus exposure and HLA in healthy donors. Clones were read by immunoSEQ multiplex PCR, and TCRdb kept only the in-frame ones, dropping some. This sample's clone table lists just over 150,000 clones. Source material: PBMCs. All receptors derive from a woman aged 55-69 years in good health and CMV-seronegative. CDR3s include the opening cysteine and the closing phenylalanine or tryptophan. A D gene is named only where the DNA matches it firmly.

d_gene,j_gene,v_gene,CDR3nt,CDR3aa
-,TRBJ2-1,TRBV7-3,TGTGCCAGCAGCTTAAGTCTTATCAATGAGCAGTTCTTC,CASSLSLINEQFF
-,TRBJ2-7,TRBV7-9,TGTGCCAGCAGCCCCCCAACAGGGTTGTACTACGAGCAGTACTTC,CASSPPTGLYYEQYF
-,TRBJ1-1,TRBV27,TGTGCCAGCAGTTTGAGGAGGGGCAAGAACACTGAAGCTTTCTTT,CASSLRRGKNTEAFF
-,TRBJ2-7,TRBV25-1,TGTGCCAGCAGTGGGCCGGTAGCGGACTCCTACGAGCAGTACTTC,CASSGPVADSYEQYF
-,TRBJ1-1,TRBV9,TGTGCCAGCAGCGTAGAGGCAGGGACTGAAGCTTTCTTT,CASSVEAGTEAFF
-,TRBJ2-7,TRBV2,TGTGCCAGCACCGAAAGGGGAGAGCAGTACTTC,CASTERGEQYF
TRBD1,TRBJ2-1,TRBV20-1,TGCAGTGCTAGCTCCGGGACAGGACAGTTCTTC,CSASSGTGQFF
-,TRBJ2-3,TRBV29-1,TGCAGCGTTGAAAGAGGAGGGGACGGCACAGATACGCAGTATTTT,CSVERGGDGTDTQYF
TRBD1,TRBJ2-7,TRBV7-3,TGTGCCAGCAGCCCGGGACAGGGGGCCTACGAGCAGTACTTC,CASSPGQGAYEQYF
TRBD1,TRBJ1-2,TRBV5-4,TGTGCCAGCAGCTTGGAGTTTGGGACAGGGGGCGATGGCTACACCTTC,CASSLEFGTGGDGYTF
TRBD1,TRBJ2-7,TRBV7-9,TGTGCCAGCAGCTTATCACAGACAGGGGCATTCGACGAGCAGTACTTC,CASSLSQTGAFDEQYF
-,TRBJ2-7,TRBV7-6,TGTGCCAGCAGCTTCGCCCCAGGGGACCGAGTCGAGCAGTACTTC,CASSFAPGDRVEQYF
-,TRBJ2-7,TRBV15,TGTGCCACCAGCAGAGATGGACAGTACGAGCAGTACTTC,CATSRDGQYEQYF
TRBD2,TRBJ2-3,TRBV7-2,TGTGCCAGCCTCCTAGCGGGGGCCCTCACAGATACGCAGTATTTT,CASLLAGALTDTQYF
TRBD2,TRBJ2-2,TRBV11-1,TGTGCCAGCAGCCTTACTAGCGGGATGAACACCGGGGAGCTGTTTTTT,CASSLTSGMNTGELFF
TRBD1,TRBJ2-3,TRBV5-1,TGCGCCAGCAGCTTTGGGACAGGGGCTAATACGCAGTATTTT,CASSFGTGANTQYF
TRBD1,TRBJ1-5,TRBV5-1,TGCGCCAGCAGTTCCCGGGACAGGGGGCGCGTGGGCAATCAGCCCCAGCATTTT,CASSSRDRGRVGNQPQHF
-,TRBJ1-2,TRBV18,TGTGCCAGCTCACCGGAACAGGGAGCCTTCTATGGCTACACCTTC,CASSPEQGAFYGYTF